A selection of T cell receptor beta chains follows, all from one sample in a study of response to subunit inactivated influenza vaccine. TCRdb reprocessed the RT-PCR reads via MiXCR and lists one record per CDR3 protein. The sample lists about 780,000 distinct CDR3 sequences, less than 20% occurring once. Sequenced here: PBMCs from blood, sampled 5 days after vaccination. Source of these receptors: a man between 45 and 60 years old who received an inactivated influenza vaccine. CDR3s include the opening cysteine and the closing phenylalanine or tryptophan.

CDR3 length	V gene	J gene	CDR3 protein
12	TRBV20-1	TRBJ1-2	CSAEGIGYGYTF
15	TRBV20-1	TRBJ2-7	CSASSGTSGTYEQYF
16	TRBV28	TRBJ2-1	CASSSLVAGLMDEQFF
12	TRBV20-1	TRBJ2-7	CSAERQVHEQYF
15	TRBV25-1	TRBJ2-3	CASSPSGGWADTQYF
15	TRBV6-7	TRBJ2-2	CASSPHTSGTGELFF
15	TRBV4-3	TRBJ1-6	CASSQAYPTGGALHF
15	TRBV7-3	TRBJ2-1	CASSLTGVSSNEQFF
19	TRBV6-2/TRBV6-3	TRBJ2-6	CASSYSPQGRWSGANVLTF
15	TRBV6-2/TRBV6-3	TRBJ2-1	CASSYSADSYNEQFF
14	TRBV12-3/TRBV12-4	TRBJ2-6	CASVLGTGANVLTF
13	TRBV15	TRBJ2-1	CATSRDDRDKQFF
13	TRBV5-1	TRBJ2-1	CASSLLGVNEQFF
14	TRBV4-1	TRBJ1-5	CASSPDGTNQPQHF
16	TRBV24-1	TRBJ2-1	CATSDVAGAGRNEQFF
13	TRBV11-2	TRBJ2-1	CASSSQTRVGEFF
12	TRBV30	TRBJ1-2	CAWSTANSGYTF
12	TRBV12-3/TRBV12-4	TRBJ2-3	CASRRDLYTQYF
15	TRBV5-1	TRBJ1-5	CASSLGANTGQPQHF
14	TRBV12-3/TRBV12-4	TRBJ2-2	CASRWSRSTGELFF
14	TRBV20-1	TRBJ2-1	CSARERGPSNEQFF
16	TRBV5-1	TRBJ2-7	CASSRSGTGSSYEQYF
13	TRBV29-1	TRBJ1-1	CSVRGGTDTEAFF
13	TRBV12-3/TRBV12-4	TRBJ1-1	CASSSAGAPEAFF
13	TRBV20-1	TRBJ2-1	CSLIGVPYNEQFF
15	TRBV14	TRBJ1-3	CASSYSRVIGNTIYF
14	TRBV7-2	TRBJ2-2	CASTISGKAGELFF
16	TRBV24-1	TRBJ2-1	CATSDSGPLSYNEQFF